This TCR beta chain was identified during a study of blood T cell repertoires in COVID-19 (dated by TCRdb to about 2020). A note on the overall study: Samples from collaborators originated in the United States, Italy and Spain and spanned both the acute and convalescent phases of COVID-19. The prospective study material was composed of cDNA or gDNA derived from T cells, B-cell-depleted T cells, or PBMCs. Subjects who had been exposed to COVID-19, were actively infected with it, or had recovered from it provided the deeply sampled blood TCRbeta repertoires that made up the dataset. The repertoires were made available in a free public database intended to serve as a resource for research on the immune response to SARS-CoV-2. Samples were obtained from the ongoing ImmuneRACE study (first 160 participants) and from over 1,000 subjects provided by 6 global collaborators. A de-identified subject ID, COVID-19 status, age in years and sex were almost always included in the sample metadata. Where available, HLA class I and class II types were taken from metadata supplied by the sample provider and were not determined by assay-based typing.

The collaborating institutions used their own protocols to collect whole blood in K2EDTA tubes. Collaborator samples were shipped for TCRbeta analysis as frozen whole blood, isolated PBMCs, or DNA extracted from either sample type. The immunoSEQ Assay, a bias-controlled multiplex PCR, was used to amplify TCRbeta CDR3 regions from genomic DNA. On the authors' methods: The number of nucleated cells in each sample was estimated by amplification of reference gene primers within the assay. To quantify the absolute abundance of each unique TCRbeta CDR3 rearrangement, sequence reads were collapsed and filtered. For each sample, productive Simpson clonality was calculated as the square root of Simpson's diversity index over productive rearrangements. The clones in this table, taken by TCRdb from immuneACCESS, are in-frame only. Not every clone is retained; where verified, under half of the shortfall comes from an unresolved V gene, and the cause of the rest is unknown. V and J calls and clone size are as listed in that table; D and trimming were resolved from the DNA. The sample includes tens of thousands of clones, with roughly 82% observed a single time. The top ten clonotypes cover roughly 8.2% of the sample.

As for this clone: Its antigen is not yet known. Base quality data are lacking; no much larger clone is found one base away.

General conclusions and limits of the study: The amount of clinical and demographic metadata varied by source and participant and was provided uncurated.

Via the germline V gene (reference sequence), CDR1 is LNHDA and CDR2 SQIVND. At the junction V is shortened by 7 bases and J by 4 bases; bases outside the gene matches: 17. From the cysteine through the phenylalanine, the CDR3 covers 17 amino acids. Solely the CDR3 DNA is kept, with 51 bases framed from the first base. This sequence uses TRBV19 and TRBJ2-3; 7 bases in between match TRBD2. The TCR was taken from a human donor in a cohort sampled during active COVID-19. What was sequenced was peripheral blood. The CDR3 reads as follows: CASKRRGEEWNADTQYF. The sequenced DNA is TGTGCCAGTAAGCGTCGGGGGGAGGAATGGAACGCAGATACGCAGTATTTT.